The present entry profiles one TCR beta chain with its context. This record belongs to a study of PD-L1 blockade in urothelial cancer. Study-wide background: Males with bladder-origin urothelial cancer made up about 90% of the roughly 29 patients. Each blood sample yielded a median of roughly 150,000 T cells. Before enrollment, 0 to 3 chemotherapy regimens had been given to patients.

Repertoires were generated with immunoSEQ multiplex PCR, while TCRdb's copy carries only in-frame clones and drops some. The table has 100,000 to 150,000 clones, more than 75% seen once; the top ten hold 2.4%. Regarding time point: peripheral blood 6 weeks after treatment start. Patients had locally advanced or metastatic urothelial carcinoma. Deletions cut 5 bases from V and 4 bases from J, with 8 bases between. Germline lookup yields CDR1 ENHRY and CDR2 SYGVKD. The CDR3 spans 12 residues. This chain connects TRBV10-3 to TRBJ2-5, with D possibly matching TRBD1 (5 bases). This clonotype originated in a man between 45 and 60 years old with urothelial cancer. The sequencing here drew on PBMCs, taken around atezolizumab (anti-PD-L1) treatment. The CDR3 nucleotides are TGTGCCATCAGTCAGGGTGGAGAGACCCAGTACTTC. This sequence encodes CAISQGGETQYF.